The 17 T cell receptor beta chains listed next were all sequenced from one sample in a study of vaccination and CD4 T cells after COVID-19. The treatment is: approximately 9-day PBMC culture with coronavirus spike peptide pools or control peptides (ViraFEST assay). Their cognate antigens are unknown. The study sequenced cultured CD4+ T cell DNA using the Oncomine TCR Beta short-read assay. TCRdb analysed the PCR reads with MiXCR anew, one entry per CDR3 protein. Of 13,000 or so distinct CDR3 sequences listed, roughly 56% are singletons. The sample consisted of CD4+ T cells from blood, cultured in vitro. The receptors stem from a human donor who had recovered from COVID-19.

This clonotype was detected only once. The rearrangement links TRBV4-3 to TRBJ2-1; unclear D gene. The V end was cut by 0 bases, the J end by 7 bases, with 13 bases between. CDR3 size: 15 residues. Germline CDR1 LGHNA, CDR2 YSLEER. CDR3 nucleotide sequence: TGCGCCAGCAGCCAAGATCGGTTAGTAGGGAATGAGCAGTTCTTC. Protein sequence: CASSQDRLVGNEQFF.

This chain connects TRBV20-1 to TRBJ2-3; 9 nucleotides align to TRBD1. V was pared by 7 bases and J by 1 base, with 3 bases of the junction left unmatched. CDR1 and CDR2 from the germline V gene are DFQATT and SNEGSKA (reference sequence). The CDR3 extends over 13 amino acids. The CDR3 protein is CSGWDRGTDTQYF. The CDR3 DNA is TGCAGTGGGTGGGACAGGGGCACAGATACGCAGTATTTT.

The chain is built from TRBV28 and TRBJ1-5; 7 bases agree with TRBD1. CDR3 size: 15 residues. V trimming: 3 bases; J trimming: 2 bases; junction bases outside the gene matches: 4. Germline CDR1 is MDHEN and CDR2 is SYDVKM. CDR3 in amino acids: CASSLRQGGNQPQHF. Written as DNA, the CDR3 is TGTGCCAGCAGTTTGCGACAGGGAGGCAATCAGCCCCAGCATTTT.

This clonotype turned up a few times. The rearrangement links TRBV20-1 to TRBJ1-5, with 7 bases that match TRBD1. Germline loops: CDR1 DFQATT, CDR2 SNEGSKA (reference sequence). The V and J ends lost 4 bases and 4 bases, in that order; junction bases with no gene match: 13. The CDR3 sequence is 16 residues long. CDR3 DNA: TGCAGTGCTACTACCCTCCGGACAGGCGTTAATCAGCCCCAGCATTTT. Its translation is CSATTLRTGVNQPQHF.

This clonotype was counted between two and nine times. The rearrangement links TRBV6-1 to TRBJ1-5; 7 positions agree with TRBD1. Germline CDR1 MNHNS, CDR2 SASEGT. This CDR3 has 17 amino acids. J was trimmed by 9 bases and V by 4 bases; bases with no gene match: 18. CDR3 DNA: TGTGCCAGCAGTGCCGATAGGGACAGACTCGCACCATCGCCCCAGCATTTT. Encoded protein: CASSADRDRLAPSPQHF.

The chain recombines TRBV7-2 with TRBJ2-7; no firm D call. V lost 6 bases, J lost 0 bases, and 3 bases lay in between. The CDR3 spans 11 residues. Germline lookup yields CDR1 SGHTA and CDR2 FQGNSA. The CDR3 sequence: CASSRSYEQYF. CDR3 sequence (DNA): TGTGCCAGCAGTCGCTCCTACGAGCAGTACTTC.

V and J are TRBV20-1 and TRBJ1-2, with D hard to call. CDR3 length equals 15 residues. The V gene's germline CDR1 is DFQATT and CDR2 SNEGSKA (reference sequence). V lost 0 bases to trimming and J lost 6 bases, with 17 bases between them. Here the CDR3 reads CSARDPTTAEDGYTF. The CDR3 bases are TGCAGTGCTAGAGATCCCACCACAGCAGAGGATGGCTACACCTTC.

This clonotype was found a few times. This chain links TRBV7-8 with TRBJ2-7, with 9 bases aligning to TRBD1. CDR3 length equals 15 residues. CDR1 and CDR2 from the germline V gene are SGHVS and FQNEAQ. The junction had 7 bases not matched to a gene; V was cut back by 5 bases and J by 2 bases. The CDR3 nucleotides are TGTGCCAGCAGCCTACAGGGGGCGGGTGCCTACGAGCAGTACTTC. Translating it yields CASSLQGAGAYEQYF.

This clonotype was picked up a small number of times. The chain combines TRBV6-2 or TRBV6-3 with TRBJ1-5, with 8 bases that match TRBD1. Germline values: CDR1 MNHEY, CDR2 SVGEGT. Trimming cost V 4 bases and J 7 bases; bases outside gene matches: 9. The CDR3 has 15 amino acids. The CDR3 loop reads CASSFLQGAGQPQHF. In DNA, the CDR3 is TGTGCCAGCAGTTTCCTTCAGGGGGCTGGACAGCCCCAGCATTTT.

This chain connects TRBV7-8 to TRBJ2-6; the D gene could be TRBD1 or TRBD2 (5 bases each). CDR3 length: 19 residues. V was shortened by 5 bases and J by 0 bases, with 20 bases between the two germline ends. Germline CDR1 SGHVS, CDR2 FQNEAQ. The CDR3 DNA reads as TGTGCCAGCAGCCCCCACCGTGGGGGACGACACTCTGGGGCCAACGTCCTGACTTTC. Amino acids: CASSPHRGGRHSGANVLTF.

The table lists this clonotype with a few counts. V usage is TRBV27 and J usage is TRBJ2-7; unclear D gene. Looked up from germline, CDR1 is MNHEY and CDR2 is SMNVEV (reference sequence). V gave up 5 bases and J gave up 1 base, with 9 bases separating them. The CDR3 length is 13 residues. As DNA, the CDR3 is TGTGCCAGCAGTCGCCACACTTCCTACGAGCAGTACTTC. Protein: CASSRHTSYEQYF.

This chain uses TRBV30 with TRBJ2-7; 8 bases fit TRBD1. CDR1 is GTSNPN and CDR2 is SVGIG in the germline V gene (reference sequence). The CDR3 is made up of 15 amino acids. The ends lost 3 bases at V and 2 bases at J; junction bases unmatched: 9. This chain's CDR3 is CAWSLNTGGTYEQYF. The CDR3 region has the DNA TGTGCCTGGAGCCTCAACACAGGGGGAACCTACGAGCAGTACTTC.

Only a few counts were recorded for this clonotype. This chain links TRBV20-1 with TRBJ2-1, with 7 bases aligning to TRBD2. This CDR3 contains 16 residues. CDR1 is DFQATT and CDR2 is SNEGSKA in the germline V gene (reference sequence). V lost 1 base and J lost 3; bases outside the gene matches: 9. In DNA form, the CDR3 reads TGCAGTGCTAGAGCATCCGGCGGGAGATTCTACAATGAGCAGTTCTTC. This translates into CSARASGGRFYNEQFF.

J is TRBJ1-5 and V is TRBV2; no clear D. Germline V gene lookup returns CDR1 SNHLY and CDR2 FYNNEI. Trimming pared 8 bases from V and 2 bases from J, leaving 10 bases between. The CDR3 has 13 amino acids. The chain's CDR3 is CASHLMGNQPQHF. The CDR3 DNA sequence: TGTGCCAGCCATTTAATGGGCAATCAGCCCCAGCATTTT.

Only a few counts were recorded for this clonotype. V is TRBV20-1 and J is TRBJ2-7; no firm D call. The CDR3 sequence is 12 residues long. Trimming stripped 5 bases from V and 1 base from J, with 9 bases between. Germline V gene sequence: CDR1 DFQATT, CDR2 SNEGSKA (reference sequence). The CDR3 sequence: CSAAHLSYEQYF. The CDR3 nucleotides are TGCAGTGCTGCCCACTTGTCCTACGAGCAGTACTTC.

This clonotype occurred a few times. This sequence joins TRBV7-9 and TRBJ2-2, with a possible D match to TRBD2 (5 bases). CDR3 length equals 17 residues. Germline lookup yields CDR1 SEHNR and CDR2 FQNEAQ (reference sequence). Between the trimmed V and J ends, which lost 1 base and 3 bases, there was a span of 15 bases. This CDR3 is CASSLGGARRDTGELFF. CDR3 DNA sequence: TGTGCCAGCAGCTTAGGTGGCGCCCGGCGGGACACCGGGGAGCTGTTTTTT.

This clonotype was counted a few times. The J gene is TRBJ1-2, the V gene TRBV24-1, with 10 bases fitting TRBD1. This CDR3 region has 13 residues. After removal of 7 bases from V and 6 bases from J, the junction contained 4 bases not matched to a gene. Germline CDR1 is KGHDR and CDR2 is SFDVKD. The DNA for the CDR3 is TGTGCCACCAGCCAAGGACAGGGGGATGGCTACACCTTC. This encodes CATSQGQGDGYTF.